Presented here are 8 T cell receptor beta chains from one specimen sequenced in a study of blood T cell repertoires in COVID-19. Here immunoSEQ multiplex PCR was the method, and the copy in TCRdb shows in-frame clones only, minus some. The table shows around 340,000 clones, with 88% occurring only once. Sequencing was carried out using PBMCs or T cells enriched from blood (not recorded which). These receptors all come from a woman younger than 45 who had been exposed to COVID-19.

The chain joins TRBV30 to TRBJ1-1; 9 bases align to TRBD1. CDR1 and CDR2 from the germline V gene are GTSNPN and SVGIG (reference sequence). The CDR3 totals 16 residues. Trimming at V came to 1 base and at J to 3 bases, leaving 9 bases not matched to a gene. The CDR3 loop reads CAWSGKQGALDTEAFF. DNA for the CDR3: TGTGCCTGGAGTGGGAAACAGGGGGCTCTGGACACTGAAGCTTTCTTT. Based on the CDR3 plus reference TRBV30 and TRBJ1-1, the full variable domain is SQTIHQWPATLVQPVGSPLSLECTVEGTSNPNLYWYRQAAGRGLQLLFYSVGIGQISSEVPQNLSASRPQDRQFILSSKKLLLSDSGFYLCAWSGKQGALDTEAFFGQGTRLTVV.

V gene TRBV4-1 combines with J gene TRBJ2-5; 8 bases are shared with TRBD1. The CDR3 length is 17 residues. Germline V lookup: CDR1 MGHRA, CDR2 YSYEKL. The junction had 11 bases not matched to a gene; V was cut back by 1 base and J by 4 bases. For the CDR3, the DNA is TGCGCCAGCAGCCAAGGGGGACAGGCCTTACCGCGAGAGACCCAGTACTTC. This translates into CASSQGGQALPRETQYF.

The rearrangement joins TRBV29-1 to TRBJ2-1; the match to TRBD2 covers 7 bases. CDR1 is SQVTM, CDR2 ANQGSEA, per germline. V shed 4 bases and J 4 bases; nucleotides not matched to a gene: 10. CDR3 length equals 15 residues. In DNA form, the CDR3 reads TGCAGCGTTGTCGGGAGCTTGGGGGGGTACAATGAGCAGTTCTTC. This codes for CSVVGSLGGYNEQFF.

The chain recombines TRBV9 with TRBJ1-1, with 7 bases lining up with TRBD1. Germline CDR1 and CDR2: SGDLS and YYNGEE. This CDR3 comprises 14 residues. V dropped 0 bases and J dropped 8; count of bases not matched to a gene: 7. CDR3 region: CASSVALGGSEAFF. In DNA, the CDR3 is TGTGCCAGCAGCGTAGCTCTAGGGGGCTCGGAAGCTTTCTTT.

This clone was recorded once. The J gene is TRBJ2-3, the V gene TRBV30; D is unclear. V was trimmed by 0 bases and J by 1 base, leaving 5 bases between them. Germline loops: CDR1 GTSNPN, CDR2 SVGIG (reference sequence). The CDR3 runs to 13 residues. The CDR3 spells CAWSVHGTDTQYF. As DNA, the CDR3 is TGTGCCTGGAGTGTACATGGCACAGATACGCAGTATTTT. Full variable domain (outside the CDR3, taken from reference TRBV30 and TRBJ2-3): SQTIHQWPATLVQPVGSPLSLECTVEGTSNPNLYWYRQAAGRGLQLLFYSVGIGQISSEVPQNLSASRPQDRQFILSSKKLLLSDSGFYLCAWSVHGTDTQYFGPGTRLTVL.

The chain has TRBV25-1 and TRBJ2-7; possibly TRBD2 for D (6 bases). V was trimmed by 2 bases and J by 0 bases, leaving 11 bases between them. The CDR3 runs to 15 residues. Germline V gene sequence: CDR1 MGHDK, CDR2 SYGVNS. The chain's CDR3 is CASSERVSGSYEQYF. Here the CDR3 DNA reads TGTGCCAGCAGTGAACGGGTTAGCGGCTCCTACGAGCAGTACTTC.

CDR3 nucleotides: TGTGCCAGCAGACAACAGGGGGCCTACGAGCAGTACTTC. Amino acid sequence: CASRQQGAYEQYF. The genes are TRBV7-6 and TRBJ2-7, with 8 bases aligning to TRBD1. Germline CDR1 and CDR2: SGHVS and FNYEAQ. Trimming at V came to 6 bases and at J to 2 bases, leaving 3 bases not matched to a gene. The length of the CDR3 is 13 residues.

V and J are TRBV7-9 and TRBJ1-5; 8 bases line up with TRBD1. This CDR3 spans 15 amino acids. With V trimmed by 1 base and J by 6 bases, 5 bases remained unmatched. CDR1 SEHNR and CDR2 FQNEAQ come from the germline V gene (reference sequence). This CDR3 is CASSLGQGAGQPQHF. The CDR3 DNA sequence: TGTGCCAGCAGCTTAGGCCAGGGGGCGGGTCAGCCCCAGCATTTT.